This TCR beta chain was obtained from a study of blood T cell repertoires in COVID-19. Sequencing used immunoSEQ multiplex PCR; TCRdb keeps in-frame clones, though not all of them. This sample has approximately 180,000 clones, with roughly 88% found just once. This clone has a single count. The CDR3 loop spans 12 amino acids. Losses at the gene ends were 3 bases for V and 6 bases for J; bases not matched to a gene: 3. Germline V CDR1 and CDR2: SGHNT, YYREEE (reference sequence). Input material: peripheral blood. The rearrangement uses TRBV5-4 and TRBJ2-7; 7 bases line up with TRBD1. The sequence was collected from a man aged 60 to 75 with acute or convalescent COVID-19. The CDR3 reads CASSSTGREQYF. In nucleotides, the CDR3 is TGTGCCAGCAGCTCGACAGGGCGCGAGCAGTACTTC.